This T cell receptor (beta chain) was observed in a study of a mutant IDH1 vaccine in newly diagnosed glioma. The time point denotes: week 23, last vaccination. Each dose delivered 300 ug of mutant IDH1 20-mer peptide subcutaneously with imiquimod. Concerning this clone: What it binds is not known.

Some clones are missing from TCRdb's copy, which holds only in-frame ones; the method was immunoSEQ multiplex PCR. The repertoire includes about 86,000 clones, roughly 85% of them detected once, and roughly 2.2% sits in the top ten. Germline V gene lookup returns CDR1 SGHRS and CDR2 YFSETQ. CDR3 length: 14 amino acids. Germline trimming cut 4 bases from V and 5 bases from J; bases unmatched to any gene: 4. The chain is built from TRBV5-1 and TRBJ2-1; TRBD1 matches 9 bases. Source: PBMCs, taken from a glioma patient whose treatment included an IDH1 peptide vaccine. The source is a man in his thirties or forties with glioma. Some clones in this sample may be carry-over from other donors' samples. The CDR3 DNA sequence: TGCGCCAGCAGCCCACGGGACAGGGACAATGAGCAGTTCTTC. Its protein is CASSPRDRDNEQFF.